These 25 T cell receptor beta chains were sequenced from one sample in a study of control samples from healthy donors and cancer patients. TCRdb's copy holds only in-frame clones and misses some; the assay was immunoSEQ multiplex PCR. The data contain about 170,000 clones, about nine tenths of them singletons. Sequenced material: blood. The receptor source for this set is a woman aged 25-40 years in good health.

The count of this clone is one. The chain combines TRBV20-1 with TRBJ2-1; no clear D. Trimming took off 6 bases at V and 7 bases at J, with 7 bases between the two ends. The CDR3 has 10 amino acids. Per the germline V gene, CDR1 is DFQATT and CDR2 is SNEGSKA (reference sequence). The CDR3: CSAVRNEQFF. CDR3 nucleotide sequence: TGCAGTGCAGTGCGTAATGAGCAGTTCTTC.

This rearrangement joins TRBV7-9 to TRBJ1-1; TRBD1 is a possible D gene (6 bases). CDR1 is SEHNR, CDR2 FQNEAQ, per germline (reference sequence). The CDR3 has 14 residues. Trimming left V 1 base short and J 1 base short, with 7 bases between. DNA for the CDR3: TGTGCCAGCAGCTTAGTGGGACAGAACACTGAAGCTTTCTTT. As protein: CASSLVGQNTEAFF.

The chain couples TRBV2 to TRBJ1-4, with 11 bases aligning to TRBD1. CDR1 and CDR2 from the germline V gene are SNHLY and FYNNEI. The CDR3 contains 14 residues. After removal of 6 bases from V and 4 bases from J, the junction contained 1 base not matched to a gene. CDR3 sequence reads: CASRGTGGNEKLFF. DNA for the CDR3: TGTGCCAGCAGGGGGACAGGGGGTAATGAAAAACTGTTTTTT.

This chain joins TRBV18 and TRBJ2-7; possibly TRBD2 for D (6 bases). The CDR3 is 14 residues long. V was clipped by 1 base and J by 2 bases, with 9 bases between them. Looked up from germline, CDR1 is KGHSH and CDR2 is LQKENI. The chain's CDR3 is CASSPRGRTYEQYF. CDR3 DNA: TGTGCCAGCTCACCACGAGGGAGGACCTACGAGCAGTACTTC. Together with reference TRBV18 and TRBJ2-7, the CDR3 gives the full variable domain: NAGVMQNPRHLVRRRGQEARLRCSPMKGHSHVYWYRQLPEEGLKFMVYLQKENIIDESGMPKERFSAEFPKEGPSILRIQQVVRGDSAAYFCASSPRGRTYEQYFGPGTRLTVT.

J is TRBJ1-5 and V is TRBV27; D not resolved. The ends were cut back, 4 bases at V and 3 bases at J, with 7 bases in the middle. The CDR3 is 13 residues long. Germline V gene sequence: CDR1 MNHEY, CDR2 SMNVEV (reference sequence). CDR3 residues: CASSWRINQPQHF. As DNA, the CDR3 is TGTGCCAGCAGTTGGAGGATCAATCAGCCCCAGCATTTT.

V gene TRBV2 combines with J gene TRBJ1-5; TRBD1 agrees at 9 bases. The CDR3 has 16 amino acids. CDR1 is SNHLY and CDR2 is FYNNEI in the germline V gene. The V gene end was trimmed by 2 bases and the J gene end by 4 bases; junction bases not matched to a gene: 6. DNA for the CDR3: TGTGCCAGCAGTGAACGGGGGACAGGGTATAATCAGCCCCAGCATTTT. Protein sequence: CASSERGTGYNQPQHF. The variable domain in full, completed from reference TRBV2 and TRBJ1-5, reads EPEVTQTPSHQVTQMGQEVILRCVPISNHLYFYWYRQILGQKVEFLVSFYNNEISEKSEIFDDQFSVERPDGSNFTLKIRSTKLEDSAMYFCASSERGTGYNQPQHFGDGTRLSIL.

The chain has TRBV11-2 and TRBJ2-2; 9 bases are a match to TRBD1. Germline V gene lookup returns CDR1 SGHAT and CDR2 FQNNGV. J was trimmed by 6 bases and V by 8 bases; bases with no gene match: 1. CDR3 length: 12 residues. CDR3 nucleotide sequence: TGTGCCAGCTGGACAGGGGCCGGGGAGCTGTTTTTT. The encoded protein is CASWTGAGELFF. Variable domain in full (rest from reference TRBV11-2 and TRBJ2-2): EAGVAQSPRYKIIEKRQSVAFWCNPISGHATLYWYQQILGQGPKLLIQFQNNGVVDDSQLPKDRFSAERLKGVDSTLKIQPAKLEDSAVYLCASWTGAGELFFGEGSRLTVL.

This clone was seen a few times. V and J are TRBV9 and TRBJ2-1, with TRBD2 identical over 13 bases. V lost 3 bases, J lost 4 bases, and 1 base stayed unmatched. Germline lookup yields CDR1 SGDLS and CDR2 YYNGEE. CDR3 size: 15 residues. CDR3 loop: CASSEGLAGYNEQFF. CDR3 DNA: TGTGCCAGCAGCGAGGGACTAGCGGGATACAATGAGCAGTTCTTC.

The rearrangement joins TRBV28 to TRBJ1-4; D is perhaps TRBD1 (6 bases). This CDR3 has 12 residues. Germline assignment: CDR1 MDHEN and CDR2 SYDVKM. Trimming cost V 4 bases and J 6 bases, with 6 bases left between them. CDR3 in DNA: TGTGCCAGCAGTTACAGGGATGAAAAACTGTTTTTT. It translates to CASSYRDEKLFF.

This rearrangement joins TRBV30 to TRBJ2-3; TRBD2 matches 9 bases. The germline gives CDR1 GTSNPN, CDR2 SVGIG (reference sequence). V shed 0 bases and J 2 bases; nucleotides not matched to a gene: 6. The CDR3 totals 16 residues. Here the CDR3 DNA reads TGTGCCTGGAGTGTAGGAGCGGGAGGATCCACAGATACGCAGTATTTT. Protein sequence: CAWSVGAGGSTDTQYF. The variable domain in full, completed from reference TRBV30 and TRBJ2-3, reads SQTIHQWPATLVQPVGSPLSLECTVEGTSNPNLYWYRQAAGRGLQLLFYSVGIGQISSEVPQNLSASRPQDRQFILSSKKLLLSDSGFYLCAWSVGAGGSTDTQYFGPGTRLTVL.

The chain links TRBV7-9 to TRBJ1-3; 10 positions agree with TRBD1. CDR3 length: 18 amino acids. Germline values: CDR1 SEHNR, CDR2 FQNEAQ (reference sequence). V lost 1 base and J lost 1; bases outside the gene matches: 7. For the CDR3, the DNA is TGTGCCAGCAGCTTAGGGGGTCGACAGGGGGCTTCTGGAAACACCATATATTTT. This translates into CASSLGGRQGASGNTIYF.

CDR3 residues: CAISVGREITDTQYF. CDR3 sequence (DNA): TGTGCCATCAGTGTGGGGCGGGAGATCACAGATACGCAGTATTTT. The V and J genes are TRBV10-3 and TRBJ2-3, with TRBD2 identical over 7 bases. Losses at the gene ends were 4 bases for V and 2 bases for J; bases not matched to a gene: 6. Per the germline V gene, CDR1 is ENHRY and CDR2 is SYGVKD. This CDR3 comprises 15 residues.

This clone has only one observation. The chain uses TRBV27 and TRBJ2-1, with 12 bases identical to TRBD2. V lost 4 bases and J lost 4; bases outside the gene matches: 5. Germline CDR1 is MNHEY and CDR2 is SMNVEV (reference sequence). The CDR3 covers 16 residues. For the CDR3, the DNA is TGTGCCAGCAGTTCCCTAGCGGGAGGGCCATACAATGAGCAGTTCTTC. Amino acids: CASSSLAGGPYNEQFF.

This chain joins TRBV28 and TRBJ2-5, with no clear D. The germline CDR1 and CDR2 sequences are MDHEN and SYDVKM. V was clipped by 3 bases and J by 2 bases, with 7 bases between them. The CDR3 has 13 amino acids. CDR3 residues: CASSFHQQETQYF. The CDR3 DNA sequence: TGTGCCAGCAGTTTTCATCAGCAAGAGACCCAGTACTTC.

The chain employs TRBV7-2 and TRBJ2-5; D is undetermined. The CDR3 consists of 14 residues. Germline CDR1 reads SGHTA; CDR2 reads FQGNSA. Trimming stripped 0 bases from V and 5 bases from J, with 10 bases between. The CDR3: CASSLAGLGETQYF. CDR3 coding DNA: TGTGCCAGCAGCTTAGCTGGGTTGGGGGAGACCCAGTACTTC.

The chain uses TRBV29-1 and TRBJ1-2; TRBD1 matches at 7 bases. Germline-derived CDR1 and CDR2 are SQVTM and ANQGSEA. The V and J ends lost 2 bases and 7 bases, in that order; junction bases with no gene match: 10. The CDR3 runs to 14 residues. CDR3 nucleotides: TGCAGCGTTGAACCGACAGGGCCAAGGTTTGGCTACACCTTC. Translated, it gives CSVEPTGPRFGYTF. Full variable domain (outside the CDR3, taken from reference TRBV29-1 and TRBJ1-2): SAVISQKPSRDICQRGTSLTIQCQVDSQVTMMFWYRQQPGQSLTLIATANQGSEATYESGFVIDKFPISRPNLTFSTLTVSNMSPEDSSIYLCSVEPTGPRFGYTFGSGTRLTVV.

The V and J genes are TRBV7-6 and TRBJ2-7; D is ambiguous. V was trimmed by 1 base and J by 2 bases, leaving 6 bases between them. The CDR3 runs to 13 residues. Germline V CDR1 and CDR2: SGHVS, FNYEAQ. Written as DNA, the CDR3 is TGTGCCAGCAGCTTAGACACCACCTACGAGCAGTACTTC. As protein: CASSLDTTYEQYF.

The sample holds one count of this clone. The V gene is TRBV6-5, the J gene TRBJ1-2, with TRBD1 as a possible D gene (5 bases). Germline lookup yields CDR1 MNHEY and CDR2 SVGAGI. The CDR3 runs 15 residues. Trimming shortened V by 0 bases and J by 4 bases, and 12 bases separated the two germline ends. The CDR3 nucleotides are TGTGCCAGCAGTTACTCCGGGACCCCCTCCTATGGCTACACCTTC. It yields the protein CASSYSGTPSYGYTF.

The J gene is TRBJ1-2, the V gene TRBV5-1; D unclear. Trimming cost V 4 bases and J 1 base, with 8 bases left between them. The CDR3 has 13 residues. Germline assignment: CDR1 SGHRS and CDR2 YFSETQ. CDR3 sequence: CASSGSLNYGYTF. The CDR3 DNA is TGCGCCAGCAGCGGCAGCCTTAACTATGGCTACACCTTC.

The rearrangement links TRBV4-1 to TRBJ2-7, with 7 bases identical to TRBD1. Germline lookup yields CDR1 MGHRA and CDR2 YSYEKL. This CDR3 is 15 amino acids long. With V trimmed by 2 bases and J by 3 bases, 7 bases remained unmatched. Written as DNA, the CDR3 is TGCGCCAGCAGCCAACAGGTCAGGGGGAACTACGAGCAGTACTTC. This gives the protein CASSQQVRGNYEQYF.

This chain connects TRBV5-1 to TRBJ1-2; D ambiguous. This CDR3 comprises 13 residues. The germline V gene has CDR1 SGHRS and CDR2 YFSETQ. Trimming stripped 0 bases from V and 2 bases from J, with 5 bases between. CDR3 region: CASSLGNNYGYTF. In DNA, the CDR3 is TGCGCCAGCAGCTTGGGGAACAACTATGGCTACACCTTC.

The rearrangement joins TRBV19 to TRBJ2-7; TRBD1 agrees at 8 bases. Unmatched junction bases numbered 7, after V lost 6 bases and J lost 6 bases. The V gene's germline CDR1 is LNHDA and CDR2 SQIVND (reference sequence). The length of the CDR3 is 13 residues. The CDR3 region is CASSHPTGGEQYF. The CDR3 DNA reads TGTGCCAGTAGCCACCCCACAGGGGGCGAGCAGTACTTC.

The CDR3 nucleotides read TGTGCCAGCAGCTTAAGACAGGGGACGGGGAATTCACCCCTCCACTTT. It specifies CASSLRQGTGNSPLHF. The chain has TRBV7-9 and TRBJ1-6; 8 bases align to TRBD1. With V trimmed by 2 bases and J by 7 bases, 7 bases remained unmatched. The CDR3 has 16 amino acids. CDR1 and CDR2 from the germline V gene are SEHNR and FQNEAQ (reference sequence).

V is TRBV30 and J is TRBJ2-5, with D tentatively TRBD1 (5 bases). Per the germline V gene, CDR1 is GTSNPN and CDR2 is SVGIG (reference sequence). Between the trimmed V and J ends, which lost 2 bases and 6 bases, there was a span of 10 bases. The length of the CDR3 is 12 residues. The CDR3 DNA follows: TGTGCCTGGAGTCCAGGGTCGAAGACCCAGTACTTC. It translates to CAWSPGSKTQYF.

The gene calls are TRBV28 and TRBJ1-2; 11 nucleotides line up with TRBD1. The CDR3 covers 15 residues. V lost 3 bases, J lost 4 bases, and 4 bases stayed unmatched. Germline V gives CDR1 MDHEN, CDR2 SYDVKM. CDR3 amino acids: CASSLWDRGAYGYTF. The CDR3 bases are TGTGCCAGCAGTTTGTGGGACAGGGGGGCCTATGGCTACACCTTC.